The rows below give T cell receptor beta chains drawn from one sample of a study of identical twins. TCRdb processed the 5' RACE reads anew with MiXCR; each CDR3 protein has one entry. The table includes just over 500,000 distinct CDR3 sequences, roughly a fifth detected once. The data were also submitted as part of a second study, on T cells expressing NK-cell markers.

The sequenced sample consisted of CD4+ T cells sorted from blood. All receptors derive from a woman under 30 in good health. The CDR3 runs from the conserved cysteine through the conserved F or W. Fields, in order: J gene, D gene, clone size, V gene, CDR3 DNA, CDR3 protein. The D gene is left open where the match is weak. Clone size appears in some rows only: once, few, many, or a class for an expanded clone.

TRBJ1-1,.,.,TRBV4-3,TGCGCCAGCAGCCATGAAGGGCGTTCGACTGAAGTTTTCTTT,CASSHEGRSTEVFF
TRBJ2-7,.,.,TRBV20-1,TGCAGTGCCACAAGGACGGCAAAGGAGGAGCAGTACTTC,CSATRTAKEEQYF
TRBJ1-2,.,.,TRBV11-2,TGTGCCAGCAGCTTAGTCTCCGGTCGACAGGTTCGCAACTATGGCTACACCTTC,CASSLVSGRQVRNYGYTF
TRBJ2-1,.,many,TRBV6-1,TGTGCCAGCAGCTTCGGGCCGAGCTCCTACAATGAGCAGTTCTTC,CASSFGPSSYNEQFF
TRBJ2-3,TRBD2,few,TRBV6-2/TRBV6-3,TGTGCCAGCAGTTACTTTGGGCCTAGCGGGAGCCCAGATACGCAGTATTTT,CASSYFGPSGSPDTQYF
TRBJ2-3,TRBD2,.,TRBV12-3/TRBV12-4,TGTGCCAGCAGTTTAGCGGGACTAGCTACAGATACGCAGTATTTT,CASSLAGLATDTQYF
TRBJ2-3,TRBD2,few,TRBV12-5,TGTGCTAGTGACCTAGCGGGGAAAGATACGCAGTATTTT,CASDLAGKDTQYF
TRBJ2-7,.,.,TRBV25-1,TGTGCCAGCAGTGTCGAGGTGGGCGAGCAGTACTTC,CASSVEVGEQYF
TRBJ1-6,.,few,TRBV20-1,TGCAGTGCTAGAGAGGGGGATGCGGCACCCCTCCACTTT,CSAREGDAAPLHF
TRBJ1-5,.,.,TRBV5-6,TGTGCCAGCAGCCACTCCCAGTGGAATCAGCCCCAGCATTTT,CASSHSQWNQPQHF
TRBJ2-1,.,few,TRBV5-1,TGCGCCAGCAGCCCCCAACGGCGAGAGCAGTTCTTC,CASSPQRREQFF
TRBJ2-4,.,few,TRBV3-1,TGTGCCAGCAGCCCAGCGGGACAGGTAGCCAAAAACATTCAGTACTTC,CASSPAGQVAKNIQYF
TRBJ2-3,.,.,TRBV25-1,TGTGCCAGCAGTGAACCGGACGGGTCAGATACGCAGTATTTT,CASSEPDGSDTQYF
TRBJ2-7,.,.,TRBV5-6,TGTGCCAGCAGCCGCCGACTCACCTACGAGCAGTACTTC,CASSRRLTYEQYF
TRBJ2-6,.,.,TRBV11-3,TGTGCCAGCAGCCAAGAGGGATCTGGGGCCAACGTCCTGACTTTC,CASSQEGSGANVLTF
TRBJ2-1,TRBD2,few,TRBV20-1,TGCAGTGCAGAGGGAGGGAACCTCCCTGAGCAGTTCTTC,CSAEGGNLPEQFF
TRBJ1-2,.,.,TRBV6-5,TGTGCCAGCAGTTACGGGACTGACCAGGGAAGGGGTGGCTACACCTTC,CASSYGTDQGRGGYTF
TRBJ2-3,.,.,TRBV20-1,TGCAGTGCTAGAGGAATTAGCGGTCTGTCTAGCACAGATACGCAGTATTTT,CSARGISGLSSTDTQYF
TRBJ2-3,.,few,TRBV6-1,TGTGCCAGCAGCGTTTCACAGGCTACTTCGCAGTATTTT,CASSVSQATSQYF
TRBJ2-1,.,few,TRBV2,TGTGCCAGCAGTGATAATTTTGGCGGGGTGTACAATGAGCAGTTCTTC,CASSDNFGGVYNEQFF
TRBJ2-1,TRBD1,few,TRBV5-7,TGTGCCAGCAGCACAACCGGGACAGGGAGCTCCTACAATGAGCAGTTCTTC,CASSTTGTGSSYNEQFF
TRBJ2-3,.,few,TRBV6-1,TGTGCCAGCACTCCGTCAGATACGCAGTATTTT,CASTPSDTQYF
TRBJ2-7,.,.,TRBV18,TGTGCCAGCTCACCCAAGAACCAGGGTGTAGCTTACGAGCAGTACTTC,CASSPKNQGVAYEQYF
TRBJ2-1,.,many,TRBV20-1,TGCAGTGCTGGAGGAGTGCGCCCCCCTGTGAATGAGCAGTTCTTC,CSAGGVRPPVNEQFF
TRBJ2-1,.,few,TRBV7-2,TGTGCCAGCAGCCTCCTAAATTACAATGAGCAGTTCTTC,CASSLLNYNEQFF
TRBJ2-7,TRBD2,.,TRBV20-1,TGCAGTGTAGGCGGGAGCCCCTCCGAGCAGTACTTC,CSVGGSPSEQYF
TRBJ2-5,TRBD2,.,TRBV15,TGTGCCACCAGCTGGGACGGGGGGAGAGAGACCCAGTACTTC,CATSWDGGRETQYF
TRBJ2-3,.,.,TRBV20-1,TGCAGTGCGAGTACTGGTGCAGATACGCAGTATTTT,CSASTGADTQYF
TRBJ1-6,.,.,TRBV19,TGTGCCTCCTATTCACCCCTCCACTTT,CASYSPLHF
TRBJ1-2,.,.,TRBV7-2,TGTGCCGCCAACCTCGGGGGCAACTATGGCTACACCTTC,CAANLGGNYGYTF
TRBJ1-5,.,few,TRBV3-1,TGTGCCAGCAGCCTGGGATCAGGGGATCAGCCCCAGCATTTT,CASSLGSGDQPQHF
TRBJ2-3,TRBD2,many,TRBV12-3/TRBV12-4,TGTGCCAGCACCCCAGCGGGATACTCGGTAGATACGCAGTATTTT,CASTPAGYSVDTQYF
TRBJ1-1,TRBD1,.,TRBV12-3/TRBV12-4,TGTGCCAGCAGTAAACGGACAGGGGGCGAGAGGGGACAAGCTTTCTTT,CASSKRTGGERGQAFF
TRBJ1-1,TRBD1,.,TRBV6-6,TGTGCCAGCAGTTCCACGACAGGGGGTTCTTTCTTT,CASSSTTGGSFF
TRBJ2-6,.,.,TRBV5-1,TGCGCCAGCAGCTTGATCAGAGGAGGTTCTCCTGGGGCCAACGTCCTGACTTTC,CASSLIRGGSPGANVLTF
TRBJ1-6,.,.,TRBV12-5,TGTGCTAGTGGTTTGTCAACTGGCCCCCTCCACTTT,CASGLSTGPLHF
TRBJ2-5,TRBD2,.,TRBV6-1,TGTGCCAGCAACATCGGGACTAGCGCGAAGACCCAGTACTTC,CASNIGTSAKTQYF
TRBJ2-7,TRBD1,few,TRBV20-1,TGCAGTGCAGAACGTTACAGGGGGGTCGAGCAGTACTTC,CSAERYRGVEQYF
TRBJ2-1,TRBD2,.,TRBV27,TGTGCCAGCAGTATTAGCGGGATGGGAGGTGAGCAGTTCTTC,CASSISGMGGEQFF
TRBJ2-3,TRBD2,.,TRBV20-1,TGCAGCGGACTAGCGAGATCAGATACGCAGTATTTT,CSGLARSDTQYF